This paragraph covers one T cell receptor (beta chain) sequence. These data originate in a study of shared clonotypes between healthy human individuals. The assay used deep level. It was 250 to 350 ng DNA, about 30,000 T cell genomes, that went into each replicate PCR of unsorted PBMC. Method: immunoSEQ multiplex PCR; TCRdb's copy keeps in-frame clones and lacks some. Of 450,000 to 600,000 clones listed, 79% were seen once; the top ten hold under 15%. The sequenced sample consisted of PBMCs. This receptor was taken from a woman aged 40 to 55 in good health. Some clones in this sample may be carry-over from other donors' samples.

CDR3 residues: CAISKGSGLAGDNEQFF. In DNA form, the CDR3 reads TGTGCCATCAGTAAGGGATCCGGACTAGCGGGAGACAATGAGCAGTTCTTC. The chain recombines TRBV10-3 with TRBJ2-1, with 13 bases lining up with TRBD2. There are 17 residues in the CDR3. V shed 5 bases, J shed 5 bases, and the junction held 9 bases outside the gene matches. CDR1 ENHRY and CDR2 SYGVKD come from the germline V gene.